The sequence of this T cell receptor (beta chain) was determined in a study of T cells in Graves' hyperthyroidism and ophthalmopathy. Amplified regions were TCR beta CDR3 sequences from RNA transcripts. RT-PCR in the first round (using the HTBI primer set) targeted the TCR CDR3. Each CDR3 protein gets one entry after TCRdb re-called the multiplex PCR reads with MiXCR. The sample holds about 840,000 distinct CDR3 sequences, 38% seen once. Of note for this clonotype: One end of the junction varies from germline; a read error may be responsible.

Orbital computed tomography and thyroid ultrasound, together with serum TRAb and thyroxine and clinical symptoms, were used for diagnoses. The source of the PBMCs was approximately 10 ml of fresh peripheral blood. Germline V gene data show CDR1 as SQVTM and CDR2 as ANQGSEA. CDR3 length: 12 amino acids. Sample: blood. The TCR was taken from a man aged 18 to 30 with Graves' hyperthyroidism. The chain employs TRBV29-1 and TRBJ1-3; the D is unclear. CDR3 DNA: TGCAGCGTTGAGGGTAATGGCTACACCTTATATTTT. It is translated as CSVEGNGYTLYF.